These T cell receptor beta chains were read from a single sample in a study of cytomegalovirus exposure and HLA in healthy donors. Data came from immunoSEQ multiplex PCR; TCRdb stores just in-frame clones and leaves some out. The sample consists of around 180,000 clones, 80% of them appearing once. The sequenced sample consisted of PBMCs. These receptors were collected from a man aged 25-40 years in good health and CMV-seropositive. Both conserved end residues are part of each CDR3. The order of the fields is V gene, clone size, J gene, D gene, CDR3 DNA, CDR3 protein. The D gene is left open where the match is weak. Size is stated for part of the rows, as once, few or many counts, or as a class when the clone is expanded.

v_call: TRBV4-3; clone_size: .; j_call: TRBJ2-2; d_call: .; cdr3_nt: TGCGCCAGCAGCCAAGATGACAGGACCGGGGAGCTGTTTTTT; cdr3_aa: CASSQDDRTGELFF
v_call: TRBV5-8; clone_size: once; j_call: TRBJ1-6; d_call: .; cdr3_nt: TGTGCCAGCAGCTTGGGGCAGGAAAATTCACCCCTCCACTTT; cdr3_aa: CASSLGQENSPLHF
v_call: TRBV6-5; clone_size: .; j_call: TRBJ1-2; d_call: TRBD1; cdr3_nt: TGTGCCAGCAGCCAGGGGACAGTTCATGGCTACACCTTC; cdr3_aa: CASSQGTVHGYTF
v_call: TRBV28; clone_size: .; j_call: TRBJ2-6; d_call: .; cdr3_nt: TGTGCCAGCAGCCCCGTAGGGAGCTCTGGGGCCAACGTCCTGACTTTC; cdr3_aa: CASSPVGSSGANVLTF
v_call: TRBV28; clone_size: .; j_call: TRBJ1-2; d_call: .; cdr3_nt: TGTGCCAGCAGTTTTAAAGGGACAAACTATGGCTACACCTTC; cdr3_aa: CASSFKGTNYGYTF
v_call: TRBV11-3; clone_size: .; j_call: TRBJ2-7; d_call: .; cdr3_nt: TGTGCCAGCAGCTTTCGTTCCAGTAGCAGCTACGAGCAGTACTTC; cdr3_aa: CASSFRSSSSYEQYF
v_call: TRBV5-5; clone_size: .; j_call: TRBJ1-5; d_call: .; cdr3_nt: TGTGCCAGCAGCTTTTTTTCAGGGGATAGCAATCAGCCCCAGCATTTT; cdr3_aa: CASSFFSGDSNQPQHF
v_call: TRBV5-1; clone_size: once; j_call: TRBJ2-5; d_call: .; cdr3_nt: TGCGCCAGCAGCTTGGTGACTGATCAAGAGACCCAGTACTTC; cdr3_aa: CASSLVTDQETQYF
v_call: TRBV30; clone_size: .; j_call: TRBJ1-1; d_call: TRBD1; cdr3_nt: TGTGCCTGGAGTGCTGGGACAGGGAACATGAACACTGAAGCTTTCTTT; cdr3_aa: CAWSAGTGNMNTEAFF
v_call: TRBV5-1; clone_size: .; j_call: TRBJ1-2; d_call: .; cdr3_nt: TGCGCCAGCAGCTTGGCCGTTGCAGGGGTCGGTGGCTACACCTTC; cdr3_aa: CASSLAVAGVGGYTF
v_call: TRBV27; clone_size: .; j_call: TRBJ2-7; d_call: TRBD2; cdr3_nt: TGTGCCAGCAGCGCCTCGGGGGGCTACGAGCAGTACTTC; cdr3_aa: CASSASGGYEQYF
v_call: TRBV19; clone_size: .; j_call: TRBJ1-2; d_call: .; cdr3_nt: TGTGCCAGTAGTTCCTCAGGGATTGGCTACACCTTC; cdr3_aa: CASSSSGIGYTF
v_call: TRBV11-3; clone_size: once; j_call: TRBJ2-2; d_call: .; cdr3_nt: TGTGCCAGCAGCTTAGAGCGGCAGGGAGGCGGGGAGCTGTTTTTT; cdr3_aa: CASSLERQGGGELFF
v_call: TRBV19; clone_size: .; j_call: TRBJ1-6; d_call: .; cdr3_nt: TGTGCCAGTAGCCCACCGCCTGGGGCAGCGTATAATTCACCCCTCCACTTT; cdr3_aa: CASSPPPGAAYNSPLHF
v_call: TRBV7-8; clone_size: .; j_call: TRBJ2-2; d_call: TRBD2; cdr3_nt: TGTGCCAGCAGCTTAGCCGGGGGGTGGACCGGGGAGCTGTTTTTT; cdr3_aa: CASSLAGGWTGELFF
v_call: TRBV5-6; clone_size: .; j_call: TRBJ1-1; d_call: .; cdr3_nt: TGTGCCAGCAGCTTCCCTTTGGCAAACACTGAAGCTTTCTTT; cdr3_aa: CASSFPLANTEAFF
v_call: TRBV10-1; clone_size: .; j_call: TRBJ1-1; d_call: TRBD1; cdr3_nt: TGCGGGCAGGGGGCCCGCATGAACACTGAAGCTTTCTTT; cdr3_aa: CGQGARMNTEAFF
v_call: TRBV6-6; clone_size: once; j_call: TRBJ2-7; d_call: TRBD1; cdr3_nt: TGTGCCAGCAGCGGGACAGGGGGCAACGAGCAGTACTTC; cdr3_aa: CASSGTGGNEQYF
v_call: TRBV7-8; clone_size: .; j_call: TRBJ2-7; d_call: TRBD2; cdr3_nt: TGTGCCAGCAGCTTGAGACTAGCGTCATACGAGCAGTACTTC; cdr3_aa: CASSLRLASYEQYF
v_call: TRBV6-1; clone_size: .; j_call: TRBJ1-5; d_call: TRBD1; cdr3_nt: TGTGCCAGCAGGGTGACAGGGGGCGAGCATTTT; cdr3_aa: CASRVTGGEHF
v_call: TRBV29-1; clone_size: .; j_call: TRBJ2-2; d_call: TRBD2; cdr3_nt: TGCAGCGTTGGGGGACTAGCGGGCAGCACCGGGGAGCTGTTTTTT; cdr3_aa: CSVGGLAGSTGELFF
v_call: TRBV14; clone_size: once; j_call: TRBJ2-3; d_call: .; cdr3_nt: TGTGCCAGCAGCCCAGGGTTGAATTGGCTAGCGCAGTATTTT; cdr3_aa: CASSPGLNWLAQYF
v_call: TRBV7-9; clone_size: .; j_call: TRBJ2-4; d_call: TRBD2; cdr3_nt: TGTGCCAGCAGCCCGGTGGGGGGGGTAGCCAAAAACATTCAGTACTTC; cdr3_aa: CASSPVGGVAKNIQYF
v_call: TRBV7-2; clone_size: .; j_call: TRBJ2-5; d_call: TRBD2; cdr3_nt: TGTGCCAGCAGCTCTTGGACTAGCGGGTGGGAGGAGACCCAGTACTTC; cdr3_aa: CASSSWTSGWEETQYF
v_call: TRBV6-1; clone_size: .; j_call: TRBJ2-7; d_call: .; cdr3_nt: TGTGCCAGCAGTGAAGGGCCCAGGGTCTACGAGCAGTACTTC; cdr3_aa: CASSEGPRVYEQYF
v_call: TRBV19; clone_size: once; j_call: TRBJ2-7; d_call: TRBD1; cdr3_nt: TGTGCCAGTAGTATGACGGGACAGGAAGCCTACGAGCAGTACTTC; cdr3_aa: CASSMTGQEAYEQYF
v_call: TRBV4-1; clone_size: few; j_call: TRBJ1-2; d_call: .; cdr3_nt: TGCGCCAGCAGCCTAAGGAGGGCCAACTATGGCTACACCTTC; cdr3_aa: CASSLRRANYGYTF
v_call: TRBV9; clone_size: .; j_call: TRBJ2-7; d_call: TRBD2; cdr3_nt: TGTGCCAGCAGCGCGTCCGGGACTAGCGTCTACGAGCAGTACTTC; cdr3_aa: CASSASGTSVYEQYF
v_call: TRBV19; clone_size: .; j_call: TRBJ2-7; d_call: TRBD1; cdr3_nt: TGTGCCAGTAGTACCGGACAGGGACCCTACGAGCAGTACTTC; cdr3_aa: CASSTGQGPYEQYF
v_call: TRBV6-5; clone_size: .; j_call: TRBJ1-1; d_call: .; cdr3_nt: TGTGCCAGCAGTTCTGGGGGCGCCGCTTTCTTT; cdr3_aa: CASSSGGAAFF
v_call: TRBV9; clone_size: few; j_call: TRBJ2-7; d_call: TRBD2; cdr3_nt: TGTGCCAGCAGCACCTCTAGCGGGGCCCACTACGAGCAGTACTTC; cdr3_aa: CASSTSSGAHYEQYF
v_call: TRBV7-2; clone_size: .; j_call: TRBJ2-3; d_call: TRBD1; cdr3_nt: TGTGCCAGCAGCTTCTGGGACAGTCCTAGCACAGATACGCAGTATTTT; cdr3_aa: CASSFWDSPSTDTQYF
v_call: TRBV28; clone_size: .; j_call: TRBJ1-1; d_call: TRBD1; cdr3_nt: TGTGCCAGCAGTATTCGGGACAGAGACATTCAAGCTTTCTTT; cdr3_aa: CASSIRDRDIQAFF
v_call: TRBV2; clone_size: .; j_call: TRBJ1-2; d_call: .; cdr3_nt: TGTGCCAGCAGTACCCTGGGGGAGGAGTATGGCTACACCTTC; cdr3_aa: CASSTLGEEYGYTF
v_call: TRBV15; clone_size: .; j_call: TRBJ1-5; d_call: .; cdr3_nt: TGTGCCACCAGCAGGGGGGCGGGGGGCTATCTCGGCAATCAGCCCCAGCATTTT; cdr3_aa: CATSRGAGGYLGNQPQHF
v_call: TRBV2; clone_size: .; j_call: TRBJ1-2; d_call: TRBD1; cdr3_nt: TGTGCCAGCAGTGACGACAGGGCCGGCTACACCTTC; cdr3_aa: CASSDDRAGYTF
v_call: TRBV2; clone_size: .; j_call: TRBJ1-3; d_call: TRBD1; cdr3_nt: TGTGCCAGCAGTGAAGACAGGGGTTTTTCTGGAAACACCATATATTTT; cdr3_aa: CASSEDRGFSGNTIYF
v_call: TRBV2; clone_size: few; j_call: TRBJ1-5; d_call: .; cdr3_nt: TGTGCCAGCTCTAACGAAGGCAATCAGCCCCAGCATTTT; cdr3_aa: CASSNEGNQPQHF
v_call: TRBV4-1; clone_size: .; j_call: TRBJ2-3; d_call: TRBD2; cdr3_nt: TGCGCCAGCAGTCCTCCGGGACTAGCGACTTCGATTAAGGATACGCAGTATTTT; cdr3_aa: CASSPPGLATSIKDTQYF
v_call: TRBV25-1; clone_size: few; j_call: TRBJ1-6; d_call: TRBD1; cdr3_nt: TGTGCCAGCAGTGAGACAGGGCGAAGCTCACCCCTCCACTTT; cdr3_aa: CASSETGRSSPLHF
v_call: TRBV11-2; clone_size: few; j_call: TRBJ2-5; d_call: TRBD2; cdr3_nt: TGTGCCAGCAGCTTATCTTCGGCTAGCGGGGTACGGGAGACCCAGTACTTC; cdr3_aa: CASSLSSASGVRETQYF
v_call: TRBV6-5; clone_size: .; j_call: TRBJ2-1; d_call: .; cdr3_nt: TGTGCCAGCAGTACCCCCTCCGGTGTAAATGAGCAGTTCTTC; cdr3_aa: CASSTPSGVNEQFF
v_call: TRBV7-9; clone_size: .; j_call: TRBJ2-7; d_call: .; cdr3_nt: TGTGCCAGCAGCCCTCCCGGAGGGAGCGAGCAGTACTTC; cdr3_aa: CASSPPGGSEQYF
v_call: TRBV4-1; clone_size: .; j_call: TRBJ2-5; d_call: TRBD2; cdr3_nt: TGCGCCAGCAGCCAAGTCCCTAGCGGGAGTAGGAGAGAGACCCAGTACTTC; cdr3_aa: CASSQVPSGSRRETQYF
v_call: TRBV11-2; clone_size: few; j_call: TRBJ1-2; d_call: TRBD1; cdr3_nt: TGTGCCAGCAGCCAGGGGACAGGTTCCTATGGCTACACCTTC; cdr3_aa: CASSQGTGSYGYTF
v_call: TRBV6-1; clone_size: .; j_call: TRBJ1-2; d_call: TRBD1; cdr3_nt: TGTGCCAGCAGTCCCTCCGGGACAGGGGATGGCTACACCTTC; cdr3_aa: CASSPSGTGDGYTF
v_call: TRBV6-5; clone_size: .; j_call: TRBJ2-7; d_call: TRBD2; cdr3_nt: TGTGCCAAGGGACTAGCGGCCTACGAGCAGTACTTC; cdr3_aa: CAKGLAAYEQYF